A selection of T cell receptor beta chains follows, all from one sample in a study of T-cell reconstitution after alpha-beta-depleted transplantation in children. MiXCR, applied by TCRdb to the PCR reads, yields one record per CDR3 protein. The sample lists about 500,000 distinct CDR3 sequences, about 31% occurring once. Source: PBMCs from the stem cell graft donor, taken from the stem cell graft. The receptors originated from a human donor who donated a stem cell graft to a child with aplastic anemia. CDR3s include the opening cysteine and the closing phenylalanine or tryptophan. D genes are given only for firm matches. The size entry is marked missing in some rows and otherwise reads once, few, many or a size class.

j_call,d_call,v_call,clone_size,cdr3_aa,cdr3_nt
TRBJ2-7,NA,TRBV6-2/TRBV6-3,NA,CASRSTRYEQYF,TGTGCCAGCAGATCGACCCGCTACGAGCAGTACTTC
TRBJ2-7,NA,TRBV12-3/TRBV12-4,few,CASSQNPGRSYEQYF,TGTGCCAGCAGCCAAAACCCGGGACGGTCCTACGAGCAGTACTTC
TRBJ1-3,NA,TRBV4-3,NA,CASSQDRASSGNTIYF,TGCGCCAGCAGCCAAGACAGGGCTAGCTCTGGAAACACCATATATTTT
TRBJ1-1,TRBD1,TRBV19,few,CASRITGGEAFF,TGTGCCAGTAGGATAACAGGGGGTGAAGCTTTCTTT
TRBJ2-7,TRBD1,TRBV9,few,CASSVGQGPLYEQYF,TGTGCCAGCAGCGTCGGACAGGGTCCCCTCTACGAGCAGTACTTC
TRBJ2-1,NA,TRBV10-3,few,CAISDGDEQFF,TGTGCCATCAGTGATGGCGATGAGCAGTTCTTC
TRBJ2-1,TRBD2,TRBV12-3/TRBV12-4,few,CATRRSGSSYNEQFF,TGTGCCACGCGCCGTAGCGGGAGCTCCTACAATGAGCAGTTCTTC
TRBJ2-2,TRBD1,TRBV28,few,CATQGAGRTGELFF,TGTGCCACCCAGGGGGCAGGAAGGACCGGGGAGCTGTTTTTT
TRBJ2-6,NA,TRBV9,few,CASSMRESSGANVLTF,TGTGCCAGCAGCATGAGGGAGAGCTCTGGGGCCAACGTCCTGACTTTC
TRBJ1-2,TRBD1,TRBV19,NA,CASCQDRANGYTF,TGTGCCAGTTGTCAGGACAGGGCTAATGGCTACACCTTC
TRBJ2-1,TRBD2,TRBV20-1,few,CSANVGRLTSGSYNEQFF,TGCAGTGCTAATGTCGGCCGCTTGACTAGCGGGAGCTACAATGAGCAGTTCTTC
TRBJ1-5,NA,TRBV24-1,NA,CATSDYRTQPQHF,TGTGCCACCAGTGATTATCGAACCCAGCCCCAGCATTTT
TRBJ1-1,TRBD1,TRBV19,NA,CASSLTGTGVTEAFF,TGTGCCAGTAGCCTAACCGGGACAGGGGTCACTGAAGCTTTCTTT
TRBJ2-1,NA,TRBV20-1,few,CSARQGGDYNEQFF,TGCAGTGCGAGACAGGGCGGGGACTACAATGAGCAGTTCTTC
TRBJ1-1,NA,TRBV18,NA,CASSARQGTMNTEAFF,TGTGCCAGCTCCGCGAGGCAGGGAACTATGAACACTGAAGCTTTCTTT
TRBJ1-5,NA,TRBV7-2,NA,CASSLERAGNQPQHF,TGTGCCAGCAGCTTAGAGCGTGCCGGCAATCAGCCCCAGCATTTT
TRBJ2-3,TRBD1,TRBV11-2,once,CASSSSTFRGPLPDTQYF,TGTGCCAGCAGCTCTTCGACCTTCAGGGGGCCTCTCCCAGATACGCAGTATTTT
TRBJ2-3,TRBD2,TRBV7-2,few,CASSYFGLAGGLDTQYF,TGTGCCAGCAGCTACTTTGGACTAGCGGGAGGGTTGGATACGCAGTATTTT
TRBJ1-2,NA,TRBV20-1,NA,CSAWTANYGYTF,TGCAGTGCCTGGACGGCCAACTATGGCTACACCTTC
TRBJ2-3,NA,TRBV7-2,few,CASSLSGVGTDTQYF,TGTGCCAGCAGCTTATCAGGGGTCGGCACAGATACGCAGTATTTT
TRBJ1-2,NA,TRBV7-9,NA,CASMNEPGPGYTF,TGTGCCAGCATGAATGAACCGGGTCCTGGCTACACCTTC
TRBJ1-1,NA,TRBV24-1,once,CATRRDGTNAEAFF,TGTGCCACCAGGAGGGACGGTACTAACGCTGAAGCTTTCTTT
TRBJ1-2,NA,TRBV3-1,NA,CASSQGPEPYGYTF,TGTGCCAGCAGCCAAGGTCCAGAACCCTATGGCTACACCTTC
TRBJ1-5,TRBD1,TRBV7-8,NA,CASSITGTEINQPQHF,TGTGCCAGCAGCATAACCGGGACAGAGATAAATCAGCCCCAGCATTTT
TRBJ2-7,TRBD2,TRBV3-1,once,CASSQERLAVYEQYF,TGTGCCAGCAGCCAAGAGAGGCTAGCGGTCTACGAGCAGTACTTC
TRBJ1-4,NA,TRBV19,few,CASSRGGTTNEKLFF,TGTGCCAGTAGTAGAGGCGGTACAACTAATGAAAAACTGTTTTTT
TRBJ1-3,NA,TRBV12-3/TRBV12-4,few,CASTQGGNTIYF,TGTGCCAGCACACAGGGAGGAAACACCATATATTTT
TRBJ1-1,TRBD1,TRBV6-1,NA,CASINRGMNTEAFF,TGTGCCAGCATAAACAGGGGCATGAACACTGAAGCTTTCTTT
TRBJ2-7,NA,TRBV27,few,CASSRRGFPDYEQYF,TGTGCCAGCAGTCGTAGGGGTTTCCCCGATTACGAGCAGTACTTC
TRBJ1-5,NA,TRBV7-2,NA,CASSPLGQGSNQPQHF,TGTGCCAGCAGCCCGCTTGGGCAGGGCAGCAATCAGCCCCAGCATTTT
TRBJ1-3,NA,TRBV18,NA,CASSPPLGAGISGNTIYF,TGTGCCAGCTCACCACCGCTAGGCGCGGGGATCTCTGGAAACACCATATATTTT
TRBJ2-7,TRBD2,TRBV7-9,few,CASLREAGVGEQYF,TGTGCCAGCCTGCGGGAGGCAGGCGTAGGGGAGCAGTACTTC
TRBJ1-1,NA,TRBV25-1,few,CASRGLRGVTEAFF,TGTGCCAGCAGGGGGCTAAGGGGGGTCACTGAAGCTTTCTTT
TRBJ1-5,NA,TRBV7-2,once,CASSQRRQGDNQPQHF,TGTGCCAGCAGCCAACGCCGCCAGGGAGACAATCAGCCCCAGCATTTT
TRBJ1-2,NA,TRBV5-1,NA,CASSFLGPPGYGYTF,TGCGCCAGCAGCTTCTTGGGACCGCCTGGCTATGGCTACACCTTC
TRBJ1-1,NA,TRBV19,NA,CASSRVFTEAFF,TGTGCCAGTAGCAGGGTTTTTACTGAAGCTTTCTTT
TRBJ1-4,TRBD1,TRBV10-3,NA,CAISARDRGPGEKLFF,TGTGCCATCAGTGCCCGGGACAGGGGGCCGGGTGAAAAACTGTTTTTT